This T cell receptor (beta chain) was retrieved from a study of blood T cell repertoires in COVID-19. CDR1 is MDHEN, CDR2 SYDVKM, per germline. The V and J ends lost 7 bases and 6 bases respectively, with 13 bases between them. CDR3 length: 13 amino acids. Data came from immunoSEQ multiplex PCR; TCRdb stores just in-frame clones and leaves some out. The data contain approximately 70,000 clones, 75% to 95% of them singletons. Material for sequencing was peripheral blood. The chain employs TRBV28 and TRBJ2-1; D is possibly TRBD1 (6 bases). This receptor was identified in a woman aged 55-69 years with active COVID-19. The CDR3 reads CASNTGGPNEQFF. The CDR3 region has the DNA TGTGCCAGCAATACTGGGGGCCCCAATGAGCAGTTCTTC.